This T cell receptor beta chain comes out of a study of blood T cell repertoires in COVID-19. Overall study context: Sites in the United States, Italy and Spain provided acute and convalescent COVID-19 samples. Sources were T cells, B-cell-depleted T cells, or PBMCs; the material itself was cDNA or gDNA.

The CDR3 runs to 14 residues. V was clipped by 4 bases and J by 4 bases, with 9 bases between them. CDR1 SGHNT and CDR2 YYREEE come from the germline V gene (reference sequence). This clone was detected only a few times. TCRdb's table, derived via immunoSEQ multiplex PCR, lists solely in-frame clones and lacks some. There are about 150,000 clones in the sample; about 80% occur only once, and under 0.75% lies in the top ten. Sequenced: peripheral blood. The clonotype comes from a man in his sixties with acute or convalescent COVID-19. The chain recombines TRBV5-4 with TRBJ1-6, with D tentatively TRBD1 (6 bases). DNA of the CDR3: TGTGCCAGCAGCGCGGACAGATATAATTCACCCCTCCACTTT. This translates into CASSADRYNSPLHF.